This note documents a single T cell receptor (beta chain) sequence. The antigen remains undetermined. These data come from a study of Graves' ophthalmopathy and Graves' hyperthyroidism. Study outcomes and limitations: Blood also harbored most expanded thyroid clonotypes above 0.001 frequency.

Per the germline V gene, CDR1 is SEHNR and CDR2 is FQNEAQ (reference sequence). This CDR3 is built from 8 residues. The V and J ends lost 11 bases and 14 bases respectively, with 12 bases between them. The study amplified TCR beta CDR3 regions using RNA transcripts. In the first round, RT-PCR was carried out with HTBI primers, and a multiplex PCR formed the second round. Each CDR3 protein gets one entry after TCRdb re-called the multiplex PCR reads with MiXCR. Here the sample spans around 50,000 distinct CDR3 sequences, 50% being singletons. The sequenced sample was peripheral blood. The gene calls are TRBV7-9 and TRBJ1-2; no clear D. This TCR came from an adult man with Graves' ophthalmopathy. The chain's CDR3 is CADEEWTF. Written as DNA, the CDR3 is TGTGCCGACGAAGAGTGGACCTTC.